The 27 T cell receptor beta chains below come from one sample, sequenced in a study of blood T cell repertoires in COVID-19. The table came from immunoSEQ multiplex PCR; TCRdb's copy has only in-frame clones and leaves some out. Of some 530,000 clones listed, about 85% were seen once; the top ten hold 6.5% to 9.5%. What was sequenced was PBMCs or T cells enriched from blood (not recorded which). These receptors originate from a woman aged 55-70 years who had recovered from COVID-19.

V and J are TRBV5-1 and TRBJ2-2, with D possibly matching TRBD1 (5 bases). CDR1 SGHRS and CDR2 YFSETQ come from the germline V gene. V dropped 0 bases and J dropped 6 bases, with 9 bases sitting between them. This CDR3 region has 14 residues. CDR3: CASSLGGDAGELFF. CDR3 DNA: TGCGCCAGCAGCTTGGGGGGCGATGCCGGGGAGCTGTTTTTT. Looking up the rest from reference TRBV5-1 and TRBJ2-2 gives the full variable domain: KAGVTQTPRYLIKTRGQQVTLSCSPISGHRSVSWYQQTPGQGLQFLFEYFSETQRNKGNFPGRFSGRQFSNSRSEMNVSTLELGDSALYLCASSLGGDAGELFFGEGSRLTVL.

The V and J genes are TRBV2 and TRBJ1-1, with 7 bases that match TRBD1. From germline, CDR1 is SNHLY and CDR2 FYNNEI. The CDR3 runs 16 residues. J gave up 1 base and V 2 bases, and 7 bases lay outside the gene matches. DNA for the CDR3: TGTGCCAGCAGTGAAAATGGAGACAGGGAGAACACTGAAGCTTTCTTT. Amino acid sequence: CASSENGDRENTEAFF.

This chain uses TRBV7-2 with TRBJ2-3, with D possibly TRBD1 on 5 matching bases. The V and J ends lost 3 bases and 2 bases respectively, with 18 bases between them. Germline CDR1 reads SGHTA; CDR2 reads FQGNSA. The CDR3 covers 17 residues. This CDR3 is CASSFLLRGSPTDTQYF. CDR3 in DNA: TGTGCCAGCAGCTTTTTGTTAAGGGGCTCACCCACAGATACGCAGTATTTT.

The chain carries TRBV6-5 and TRBJ2-2; maybe TRBD1 (5 bases). This CDR3 contains 16 residues. Looked up from germline, CDR1 is MNHEY and CDR2 is SVGAGI. V lost 2 bases to trimming and J lost 2 bases, with 12 bases between them. The CDR3 spells CASSYTRAGNTGELFF. DNA for the CDR3: TGTGCCAGCAGTTACACCAGGGCCGGAAACACCGGGGAGCTGTTTTTT.

This chain links TRBV9 with TRBJ2-3, with 12 bases lining up with TRBD2. Germline V lookup: CDR1 SGDLS, CDR2 YYNGEE. The CDR3 is 16 amino acids. V lost 3 bases and J lost 2; bases outside the gene matches: 4. The CDR3 DNA reads TGTGCCAGCAGCGCGACTAGCGGGGGTTCCACAGATACGCAGTATTTT. Protein product: CASSATSGGSTDTQYF.

The rearrangement uses TRBV9 and TRBJ2-2; 8 nucleotides align to TRBD1. CDR1 is SGDLS and CDR2 is YYNGEE in the germline V gene. Germline trimming cut 3 bases from V and 7 bases from J; bases unmatched to any gene: 14. The CDR3 runs 17 residues. This CDR3 reads CASSGRRTGIRDGELFF. The CDR3 DNA sequence: TGTGCCAGCAGCGGACGCAGGACAGGGATTCGGGACGGGGAGCTGTTTTTT. Based on the CDR3 plus reference TRBV9 and TRBJ2-2, the full variable domain is DSGVTQTPKHLITATGQRVTLRCSPRSGDLSVYWYQQSLDQGLQFLIQYYNGEERAKGNILERFSAQQFPDLHSELNLSSLELGDSALYFCASSGRRTGIRDGELFFGEGSRLTVL.

This chain links TRBV12-5 with TRBJ1-1; 8 nucleotides agree with TRBD1. Germline CDR1 and CDR2: LGHNT and FRNRAP. This CDR3 comprises 11 residues. J was trimmed by 11 bases and V by 4 bases; bases with no gene match: 3. The CDR3 DNA is TGTGCTAGTGGTTCGGACAGGGCCGCTTTCTTT. Translating gives CASGSDRAAFF. Combining the CDR3 with reference TRBV12-5 and TRBJ1-1 gives the whole variable domain DARVTQTPRHKVTEMGQEVTMRCQPILGHNTVFWYRQTMMQGLELLAYFRNRAPLDDSGMPKDRFSAEMPDATLATLKIQPSEPRDSAVYFCASGSDRAAFFGQGTRLTVV.

V gene TRBV2 combines with J gene TRBJ2-3; D may be TRBD2 (6 bases). Germline V gives CDR1 SNHLY, CDR2 FYNNEI. Trimming cost V 9 bases and J 3 bases, with 16 bases left between them. CDR3 size: 14 residues. CDR3 sequence (DNA): TGTGCCAGTGGCTCGGGGGTTAGGACAGATACGCAGTATTTT. Residues: CASGSGVRTDTQYF.

The rearrangement links TRBV28 to TRBJ1-6, with D tentatively TRBD1 (6 bases). CDR1 is MDHEN and CDR2 is SYDVKM in the germline V gene. V was clipped by 8 bases and J by 14 bases, with 19 bases between them. This CDR3 is built from 13 residues. The CDR3 DNA follows: TGTGCCAGCGGGACACAGACTTATGGGGCCCTCCACTTT. Encoded protein: CASGTQTYGALHF.

This clone was found once. The chain carries TRBV5-1 and TRBJ2-7; D is possibly TRBD1 (6 bases). Trimming stripped 3 bases from V and 2 bases from J, with 9 bases between. Germline CDR1 is SGHRS and CDR2 is YFSETQ. CDR3 length: 13 residues. This CDR3 reads CASSYRVAYEQYF. The CDR3 coding sequence is TGCGCCAGCAGCTACAGGGTCGCCTACGAGCAGTACTTC.

V usage is TRBV27 and J usage is TRBJ2-7; D perhaps matches TRBD1 (6 bases). The germline CDR1 and CDR2 sequences are MNHEY and SMNVEV (reference sequence). The germline V and J ends were trimmed by 3 bases and 6 bases, with 9 bases remaining between them. The CDR3 runs 12 residues. CDR3 sequence: CASSLTGGEQYF. CDR3 nucleotides: TGTGCCAGCAGTTTGACAGGCGGCGAGCAGTACTTC.

The chain links TRBV3-1 (or the pseudogene TRBV3-2) to TRBJ1-2; 8 bases fit TRBD1. CDR3 length equals 15 residues. Germline V gene data show CDR1 as LGHDT and CDR2 as YNNKEL (reference sequence). The V gene end was trimmed by 6 bases and the J gene end by 3 bases; junction bases not matched to a gene: 9. This chain's CDR3 is CASSRTGIGDYGYTF. In nucleotides, the CDR3 is TGTGCCAGCAGTCGGACAGGGATCGGGGACTATGGCTACACCTTC.

The V gene is TRBV18, the J gene TRBJ2-7; 8 bases agree with TRBD1. From germline, CDR1 is KGHSH and CDR2 LQKENI. The CDR3 is 15 residues long. The junction had 7 bases not matched to a gene; V was cut back by 3 bases and J by 3 bases. Here the CDR3 reads CASSPGQGTRYEQYF. CDR3 in DNA: TGTGCCAGCTCACCCGGACAGGGAACACGCTACGAGCAGTACTTC.

This clone was recorded once. V gene TRBV2 combines with J gene TRBJ1-1, with D uncertain. CDR1 and CDR2 from the germline V gene are SNHLY and FYNNEI. This CDR3 region has 13 residues. V dropped 4 bases and J dropped 2 bases, with 8 bases sitting between them. The CDR3 sequence: CASSVSPNTEAFF. The CDR3 DNA follows: TGTGCCAGCAGTGTTAGTCCCAACACTGAAGCTTTCTTT.

This sequence joins TRBV5-1 and TRBJ1-1, with a possible D match to TRBD1 (5 bases). V gave up 4 bases and J gave up 1 base, with 14 bases separating them. The length of the CDR3 is 15 residues. Germline V gives CDR1 SGHRS, CDR2 YFSETQ. The CDR3 DNA reads as TGCGCCAGCAGCCCAAACAACGGACAGAACACTGAAGCTTTCTTT. This codes for CASSPNNGQNTEAFF.

This clone was observed a single time. Other DNA sequences in the same sample also yield this CDR3. The chain combines TRBV3-1 (or the pseudogene TRBV3-2) with TRBJ2-5; D is unclear. V was pared by 2 bases and J by 5 bases, with 6 bases between. This CDR3 contains 12 residues. Germline-derived CDR1 and CDR2 are LGHDT and YNNKEL (reference sequence). CDR3 residues: CASSQTRETQYF. The CDR3, as DNA: TGTGCCAGCAGCCAAACGAGGGAGACCCAGTACTTC.

The rearrangement joins TRBV6-6 to TRBJ1-5; D is undetermined. V was pared by 4 bases and J by 4 bases, with 11 bases between. Germline V gene data show CDR1 as MNHNY and CDR2 as SVGAGI (reference sequence). CDR3 length: 14 amino acids. The CDR3 region has the DNA TGTGCCAGCAGTTCCGGTAGAATTAATCAGCCCCAGCATTTT. It yields the protein CASSSGRINQPQHF.

This clone occurred once. The chain uses TRBV2 and TRBJ1-5; a weak D match, TRBD1 (6 bases). The CDR3 loop spans 15 amino acids. V shed 4 bases and J shed 6 bases, with 16 bases lying between them. Germline loops: CDR1 SNHLY, CDR2 FYNNEI. The CDR3 here is CASSGPPGVGQPQHF. For the CDR3, the DNA is TGTGCCAGCAGTGGGCCCCCAGGGGTCGGTCAGCCCCAGCATTTT.

V is TRBV24-1 and J is TRBJ2-1; TRBD1 matches 7 bases. Germline assignment: CDR1 KGHDR and CDR2 SFDVKD. CDR3 length: 16 residues. V trimming: 5 bases; J trimming: 7 bases; junction bases outside the gene matches: 13. The CDR3 sequence: CATSAPTGAQFNEQFF. CDR3 nucleotides: TGTGCCACCAGTGCCCCCACAGGGGCCCAATTTAATGAGCAGTTCTTC.

This sequence joins TRBV7-2 and TRBJ1-2, with D possibly TRBD1 on 5 matching bases. V lost 7 bases, J lost 4 bases, and 16 bases lay in between. This CDR3 contains 14 residues. Germline V gene lookup returns CDR1 SGHTA and CDR2 FQGNSA. The CDR3 sequence is CASIRGTGPYGYTF. The CDR3 coding sequence is TGTGCCAGCATCCGGGGGACTGGCCCCTATGGCTACACCTTC.

On this clone: The same CDR3 also results from other DNA sequences found in this sample. The rearrangement joins TRBV2 to TRBJ2-3; 11 positions match TRBD2. CDR1 SNHLY and CDR2 FYNNEI come from the germline V gene. With V trimmed by 6 bases and J by 2 bases, 4 bases remained unmatched. This CDR3 has 15 residues. CDR3 bases: TGTGCCAGCAGACTAGCGGGGGTAAACACAGATACGCAGTATTTT. As protein: CASRLAGVNTDTQYF.

This chain joins TRBV5-1 and TRBJ1-1; perhaps TRBD1 as D (6 bases). The CDR3 is made up of 14 amino acids. The germline CDR1 and CDR2 sequences are SGHRS and YFSETQ. The V and J ends lost 3 bases and 2 bases respectively, with 11 bases between them. This CDR3 is CASSSGQVNTEAFF. In nucleotides, the CDR3 is TGCGCCAGCAGCTCGGGACAAGTAAACACTGAAGCTTTCTTT.

This chain connects TRBV5-4 to TRBJ1-6; a possible D gene is TRBD1 (5 bases). CDR1 SGHNT and CDR2 YYREEE come from the germline V gene (reference sequence). V shed 5 bases and J shed 8 bases, with 14 bases lying between them. This CDR3 has 14 amino acids. The CDR3 loop is CASSLAVGDSPLHF. The CDR3 nucleotides are TGTGCCAGCAGTCTCGCAGTAGGGGATTCACCCCTCCACTTT.

The V and J genes are TRBV12-3 or TRBV12-4 and TRBJ2-3; D perhaps matches TRBD1 (6 bases). The V end was cut by 5 bases, the J end by 5 bases, with 11 bases between. The CDR3 has 13 amino acids. For the CDR3, the DNA is TGTGCCAGCAGTAGACAGGTGGGAGATACGCAGTATTTT. As protein: CASSRQVGDTQYF.

CDR3 coding DNA: TGTGCCAGCAGTTTTCTTAATGGGGAGCTGTTTTTT. Translated, it gives CASSFLNGELFF. This chain uses TRBV28 with TRBJ2-2; D remains ambiguous. Trimming took 3 bases from V and 8 from J, leaving 7 bases between them. CDR1 is MDHEN and CDR2 is SYDVKM in the germline V gene. The CDR3 sequence is 12 residues long. Together with reference TRBV28 and TRBJ2-2, the CDR3 gives the full variable domain: DVKVTQSSRYLVKRTGEKVFLECVQDMDHENMFWYRQDPGLGLRLIYFSYDVKMKEKGDIPEGYSVSREKKERFSLILESASTNQTSMYLCASSFLNGELFFGEGSRLTVL.

This rearrangement joins TRBV5-1 to TRBJ2-5; possible D gene TRBD2, 7 bases. V shed 0 bases and J shed 2 bases, with 17 bases lying between them. Germline V lookup: CDR1 SGHRS, CDR2 YFSETQ. The CDR3 sequence is 17 residues long. The CDR3 sequence: CASSLAGAGATQETQYF. As DNA, the CDR3 is TGCGCCAGCAGCTTGGCCGGGGCGGGGGCGACTCAAGAGACCCAGTACTTC.

This clone was observed a handful of times. The rearrangement joins TRBV4-1 to TRBJ2-1, with a weak D call TRBD2 (5 bases). This CDR3 spans 17 amino acids. V dropped 2 bases and J dropped 7 bases, with 21 bases sitting between them. Germline V gene data show CDR1 as MGHRA and CDR2 as YSYEKL. DNA of the CDR3: TGCGCCAGCAGCCAAAAGGTGAGCGGTGCTCTAGGGAATGAGCAGTTCTTC. Protein product: CASSQKVSGALGNEQFF.